This is a list of T cell receptor beta chains from one sample in a study of identical twins' blood T cells. TCRdb used MiXCR to reprocess the 5' RACE reads, holding one entry per CDR3 protein. The sample consists of a few hundred thousand distinct CDR3 sequences, 28% of them appearing once. Source material: PBMCs. All receptors derive from a woman aged 18 to 55 in good health. CDR3s include the opening cysteine and the closing phenylalanine or tryptophan. Each record gives: V gene, J gene, clone size, D gene, CDR3 protein, CDR3 DNA. D genes are given only for firm matches. For some rows the clone size is stated as once, few or many, or as a class when expanded; others skip it.

TRBV20-1	TRBJ2-5	once	.	CSARALDKWKETQYF	TGCAGTGCTAGAGCGCTGGACAAATGGAAAGAGACCCAGTACTTC
TRBV10-3	TRBJ2-7	few	TRBD2	CAISDGGLAEHYEQYF	TGTGCCATCAGTGACGGGGGACTAGCGGAGCACTACGAGCAGTACTTC
TRBV29-1	TRBJ2-3	.	.	CSVREATFPYTQYF	TGCAGCGTTCGAGAGGCGACCTTCCCTTATACGCAGTATTTT
TRBV14	TRBJ2-7	.	TRBD1	CASSPTKQGVYEQYF	TGTGCCAGCAGCCCTACGAAACAGGGGGTGTACGAGCAGTACTTC
TRBV7-2	TRBJ2-3	few	.	CASSLGGTQYF	TGTGCCAGCAGCTTAGGGGGTACGCAGTATTTT
TRBV12-3/TRBV12-4	TRBJ2-1	few	.	CASMDGAYNEQFF	TGTGCCAGCATGGACGGCGCCTACAATGAGCAGTTCTTC
TRBV25-1	TRBJ1-1	many	.	CASSVPGENTEAFF	TGTGCCAGCAGTGTACCGGGCGAGAACACTGAAGCTTTCTTT
TRBV27	TRBJ1-1	few	TRBD1	CASSLPGGNTEAFF	TGTGCCAGCAGTTTACCAGGGGGGAACACTGAAGCTTTCTTT
TRBV5-1	TRBJ2-2	few	.	CASSFRQTNTGELFF	TGCGCCAGCAGCTTTAGGCAGACGAACACCGGGGAGCTGTTTTTT
TRBV7-9	TRBJ1-4	few	.	CASSFTTEREKLFF	TGTGCCAGCAGCTTCACGACAGAACGCGAAAAACTGTTTTTT
TRBV28	TRBJ1-1	many	TRBD1	CASSPGQSVMRAFF	TGTGCCAGCAGTCCGGGACAGTCGGTAATGAGAGCTTTCTTT
TRBV28	TRBJ1-1	few	TRBD1	CASRDRVMAFF	TGTGCCAGCAGGGACAGGGTCATGGCTTTCTTT
TRBV6-1	TRBJ2-5	few	.	CAGDGKETQYF	TGTGCCGGGGACGGAAAGGAGACCCAGTACTTC
TRBV20-1	TRBJ2-7	few	.	CSAMPPHQTHYEQYF	TGCAGTGCTATGCCCCCCCATCAAACCCACTACGAGCAGTACTTC
TRBV2	TRBJ2-3	many	.	CASSYERPSTDTQYF	TGTGCCAGCAGTTATGAGCGACCTAGCACAGATACGCAGTATTTT
TRBV6-2/TRBV6-3	TRBJ1-6	.	.	CASSYSNAGASFNSPLHF	TGTGCCAGCAGTTACTCGAATGCAGGGGCCTCCTTTAATTCACCCCTCCACTTT
TRBV9	TRBJ1-2	few	.	CASSVAHPGEGYTF	TGTGCCAGCAGCGTAGCTCATCCGGGAGAAGGCTACACCTTC
TRBV30	TRBJ1-2	few	.	CAWSTGTVYGYTF	TGTGCCTGGAGTACCGGGACGGTCTATGGCTACACCTTC
TRBV10-3	TRBJ1-5	few	.	CATGAQGTGNQPQHF	TGTGCCACAGGGGCACAGGGTACGGGCAATCAGCCCCAGCATTTT
TRBV6-4	TRBJ2-1	few	.	CASSERVQGEQFF	TGTGCCAGCAGTGAAAGAGTGCAAGGTGAGCAGTTCTTC